This TCR beta chain is drawn from a study of T-cell reconstitution after alpha-beta-depleted transplantation in children. The CDR3 is 15 amino acids. V gave up 1 base and J gave up 7 bases, with 14 bases separating them. Unique molecular identifiers featured in how the TCRbeta library was prepared. Via MiXCR, TCRdb re-called the PCR reads, giving one row per CDR3 protein. The table lists nearly 400,000 distinct CDR3 sequences, over 20% of them singletons, with around 4% in the top ten. This clonotype was detected a few times. This specimen consisted of PBMCs from the stem cell graft donor, obtained from the stem cell graft. The chain has TRBV12-3 or TRBV12-4 and TRBJ2-1; a weak D match, TRBD2 (6 bases). This clonotype originated in a human donor who donated a stem cell graft to a child with acute myeloid leukemia. The CDR3 loop reads CASSLDARGFNEQFF. The CDR3 region has the DNA TGTGCCAGCAGTTTAGATGCTCGGGGGTTTAATGAGCAGTTCTTC.